The rows below give T cell receptor beta chains drawn from one sample of a study of Graves' ophthalmopathy and Graves' hyperthyroidism. TCRdb used MiXCR to reprocess the multiplex PCR reads, holding one entry per CDR3 protein. This sample carries fewer than 400,000 distinct CDR3 sequences, around 18% of them seen once, and the ten largest clones take around 1.4%. The sequencing input was peripheral blood. These receptors all stem from a woman aged 18-29 years with Graves' ophthalmopathy. CDR3s include the opening cysteine and the closing phenylalanine or tryptophan. The D gene is left open where the match is weak. Size values are once, few and many counts, or a class for expanded clones, and some rows have none.

>-|14|TRBV4-1|TRBJ1-2|-
TGCGCCAGCAGCCAAGAAGGAGGAACGTATGGCTACACCTTC
CASSQEGGTYGYTF
>few|16|TRBV9|TRBJ2-7|TRBD1
TGTGCCAGCAGCGTAGGGGGGACAGGGTTATCCTACGAGCAGTACTTC
CASSVGGTGLSYEQYF
>-|11|TRBV28|TRBJ1-1|-
TGTGCCAGCAGTTTATTGAATGAAGCTTTCTTT
CASSLLNEAFF
>many|17|TRBV7-2|TRBJ1-5|-
TGTGCCAGCAGCCGGGGGGGGGGCTGGGAGAGCAATCAGCCCCAGCATTTT
CASSRGGGWESNQPQHF
>many|14|TRBV3-1|TRBJ1-1|-
TGTGCCAGCAGCCGGTCTAGTTTGAACACTGAAGCTTTCTTT
CASSRSSLNTEAFF
>many|12|TRBV7-9|TRBJ1-1|-
TGTGCCAGCAGCCCCGACAGCACTGAAGCTTTCTTT
CASSPDSTEAFF
>many|14|TRBV27|TRBJ2-3|-
TGTGCCAGCAGTTTAACCCCAGCATCACGGGAAAAGTATTTT
CASSLTPASREKYF
>many|12|TRBV29-1|TRBJ1-1|-
TGCAGCACTCGATCCGGGTACACTGAAGCTTTCTTT
CSTRSGYTEAFF
>-|13|TRBV6-2/TRBV6-3|TRBJ2-5|TRBD1
TGTGCCAGCAGTATCAGGGGGCCAGAGACCCAGTACTTC
CASSIRGPETQYF
>many|14|TRBV11-2|TRBJ2-7|-
TGTGCCAGCAGCTTAGATCCGGGGCTCTACGAGCAGTACTTC
CASSLDPGLYEQYF
>many|15|TRBV7-2|TRBJ2-7|-
TGTGCCAGCAGCTTGAGCCCCGGGCCGCAGTACGAGCAGTACTTC
CASSLSPGPQYEQYF
>few|16|TRBV27|TRBJ2-2|-
TGTGCCAGCAGTTTCATGCCTCCCGGGGCCACCGGGGAGCTGTTTTTT
CASSFMPPGATGELFF
>many|16|TRBV7-2|TRBJ2-4|-
TGTGCCAGCAGCTTAGGATATAGACCAGCCAAAAACATTCAGTACTTC
CASSLGYRPAKNIQYF
>many|12|TRBV7-9|TRBJ2-5|-
TGTGCCAGCACTTCGCAGGTCGAGACCCAGTACTTC
CASTSQVETQYF
>many|18|TRBV29-1|TRBJ2-5|TRBD2
TGCAGCGTTGCCCCACTTACTAGCGGGAGGGCCAGGAGGGAGACCCAGTACTTC
CSVAPLTSGRARRETQYF
>few|13|TRBV4-3|TRBJ1-2|-
TGCGCCAGCAGCCAAGTACTTTGGGGGGGCTACACCTTC
CASSQVLWGGYTF
>-|16|TRBV6-2/TRBV6-3|TRBJ1-5|-
TGTGCCAGCAGTTACTCGGGGGACGGAGGTGATCAGCCCCAGCATTTT
CASSYSGDGGDQPQHF
>-|15|TRBV12-3/TRBV12-4|TRBJ1-1|-
TGTGCCAGCAGTTTAAATATGGGCAGAGGGACTGAAGCTTTCTTT
CASSLNMGRGTEAFF
>many|18|TRBV29-1|TRBJ2-7|TRBD2
TGCAGCGTTGGCCCGAGGGGTAGGGGACTAGCGGGAACCTACGAGCAGTACTTC
CSVGPRGRGLAGTYEQYF
>many|14|TRBV30|TRBJ2-7|-
TGTGCCTGGAGCGGGGGTGGCGGAAACTACGAGCAGTACTTC
CAWSGGGGNYEQYF
>many|15|TRBV7-2|TRBJ2-7|TRBD2
TGTGCCAGCAGCTTACTAGCGGAAGACCGCTACGAGCAGTACTTC
CASSLLAEDRYEQYF
>many|12|TRBV12-3/TRBV12-4|TRBJ1-2|TRBD1
TGTGCCAGCAGTTTTAGGGGACAGGACGTCACCTTC
CASSFRGQDVTF
>many|15|TRBV18|TRBJ1-1|-
TGTGCCAGCTCACAAGTCGCACAGTCGAACACTGAAGCTTTCTTT
CASSQVAQSNTEAFF
>few|15|TRBV5-1|TRBJ2-2|-
TGCGCCAGCAGCTACACAGGAATCCAGTACGGGGAGCTGTTTTTT
CASSYTGIQYGELFF
>many|16|TRBV6-1|TRBJ1-1|-
TGTGCCAGCAGCCCCTTTGTGGGGAATCGGGCTACTGAAGCTTTCTTT
CASSPFVGNRATEAFF
>many|15|TRBV28|TRBJ2-7|TRBD2
TGTGCCAGCAGTTTAAGACTAGCGGTTACCTACGAGCAGTACTTC
CASSLRLAVTYEQYF
>many|14|TRBV19|TRBJ2-7|TRBD1
TGTGCCAGTAGTACGGGACAGGAAATCTACGAGCAGTACTTC
CASSTGQEIYEQYF
>-|13|TRBV6-2/TRBV6-3|TRBJ1-1|-
TGTGCCAGCACCTCACAAAGTTACACTGAAGCTTTCTTT
CASTSQSYTEAFF
>many|14|TRBV2|TRBJ2-7|TRBD2
TGTGCCAGCAGCCTAGCGGGGGCCCCCTACGAGCAGTACTTC
CASSLAGAPYEQYF
>many|16|TRBV5-5|TRBJ1-2|TRBD1
TGTGCCAGCAGCTTGGTAGGGACAGGGCAGAACTATGGCTACACCTTC
CASSLVGTGQNYGYTF
>many|16|TRBV7-9|TRBJ1-2|TRBD1
TGTGCCAGCAGCTTACAAGGACAGGGAGGTAACTATGGCTACACCTTC
CASSLQGQGGNYGYTF
>many|15|TRBV7-2|TRBJ2-2|-
TGTGCCAGCAGCCGGGACACCGCGAACACCGGGGAGCTGTTTTTT
CASSRDTANTGELFF
>many|15|TRBV30|TRBJ1-2|-
TGTGCCTGGAGTGGTGTTGGTCCCGGTGACTATGGCTACACCTTC
CAWSGVGPGDYGYTF
>many|13|TRBV20-1|TRBJ2-7|TRBD2
TGCAGTGCTCGACTAGCGGCCCCCTACGAGCAGTACTTC
CSARLAAPYEQYF
>-|15|TRBV28|TRBJ1-1|-
TGTGCCAGCAGTTTCCGGACAAGCGGCGGCACTGAAGCTTTCTTT
CASSFRTSGGTEAFF
>many|17|TRBV6-4|TRBJ1-2|-
TGTGCCAGCAGCCCTGGACAAGGCGCAAGCGCTAACTATGGCTACACCTTC
CASSPGQGASANYGYTF
>many|14|TRBV11-2|TRBJ2-7|-
TGTGCCAGCACCGAAGGGGGGACACCGTGGGAGCAGTACTTC
CASTEGGTPWEQYF
>many|16|TRBV5-1|TRBJ2-7|-
TGCGCCAGCAGCCTGTGGACACCCATGACCCCCTACGAGCAGTACTTC
CASSLWTPMTPYEQYF
>many|14|TRBV7-2|TRBJ1-1|TRBD1
TGTGCCAGCAGGGGAACGGGACAGGGGGCCCAAGCTTTCTTT
CASRGTGQGAQAFF
>-|16|TRBV6-2/TRBV6-3|TRBJ1-2|TRBD1
TGTGCCAGCAGTTTCTCCGAGACAGGGAACCACTATGGCTACACCTTC
CASSFSETGNHYGYTF
>-|13|TRBV20-1|TRBJ2-5|-
TGCAGTGCCCGCGGGGTTAACCAAGAGACCCAGTACTTC
CSARGVNQETQYF
>-|14|TRBV6-1|TRBJ1-5|-
TGTGCCAGCAGGAGAGATTATGGGAATCAGCCCCAGCATTTT
CASRRDYGNQPQHF
>many|12|TRBV29-1|TRBJ2-7|-
TGCAGCGTTGGACAGGTAATCTACGAGCAGTACTTC
CSVGQVIYEQYF
>many|17|TRBV20-1|TRBJ2-4|TRBD2
TGCAGTGCCACACAACCCCTCGGGGGGGGAGCCAAAAACATTCAGTACTTC
CSATQPLGGGAKNIQYF
>few|15|TRBV28|TRBJ2-7|-
TGTGCCAGCAGTTTACAAGTAGGGACCCCTTACGAGCAGTACTTC
CASSLQVGTPYEQYF
>many|15|TRBV6-6|TRBJ2-5|TRBD2
TGTGCCAGCAATCTAGCGGGGGGGCCGGGGGAGACCCAGTACTTC
CASNLAGGPGETQYF
>few|16|TRBV24-1|TRBJ2-7|TRBD1
TGTGCCACCAGTGATCCGACAGGGACGGGCTCCTACGAGCAGTACTTC
CATSDPTGTGSYEQYF
>many|14|TRBV6-5|TRBJ2-7|-
TGTGCCAGCAGCTACTTAGGGACCTCCTACGAGCAGTACTTC
CASSYLGTSYEQYF
>-|17|TRBV6-1|TRBJ2-7|TRBD2
TGTGCCAGCAACTATCGGACTAGCGGGAGGTTGTCCTACGAGCAGTACTTC
CASNYRTSGRLSYEQYF
>many|11|TRBV5-6|TRBJ1-6|-
TGTGCCAGCACACTAAATTCACCCCTCCACTTT
CASTLNSPLHF
>many|14|TRBV15|TRBJ1-1|-
TGTGCCACCAGCAGAGAACAAGGGGCTAAAGAAGCTTTCTTT
CATSREQGAKEAFF
>-|16|TRBV18|TRBJ2-7|-
TGTGCCAGCTCACCACAGGATGCCCTTATCCCCTACGAGCAGTACTTC
CASSPQDALIPYEQYF
>many|14|TRBV28|TRBJ1-5|-
TGTGCCAGCAGCCAAGGGCGGGTCGGGCAGCCCCAGCATTTT
CASSQGRVGQPQHF
>-|13|TRBV12-3/TRBV12-4|TRBJ1-5|-
TGTGCCAGCAGTTTGGACGCGAGTCAGCCCCAGCATTTT
CASSLDASQPQHF
>many|16|TRBV7-2|TRBJ2-3|TRBD2
TGTGCCAGCAGCTTAGGGACTAGCGGTGTCACAGATACGCAGTATTTT
CASSLGTSGVTDTQYF
>many|14|TRBV20-1|TRBJ2-7|-
TGCAGTGCTCCCGGGACTTCTAGCTCCTACGAGCAGTACTTC
CSAPGTSSSYEQYF